This TCR beta chain was captured in a study of CD8+ T cells in alopecia areata. Study-wide context: Patients received oral tofacitinib, 5 to 10 mg twice daily, for moderate-to-severe alopecia areata.

The treatment was: oral pan-JAK inhibitor, 5-10 mg twice daily. This clone turned up a few times. Its antigen is still unknown. The sequencing template was cDNA reverse transcribed from extracted RNA. Sequenced by immunoSEQ multiplex PCR; TCRdb stores in-frame clones only, minus some. This table holds about 190,000 clones, more than 55% found once. The study, taken as a whole, reports: In scalp samples, resident alphabeta T cells of normal skin are also sequenced.

The V end was cut by 1 base, the J end by 8 bases, with 17 bases between. This CDR3 region has 15 residues. Germline V gives CDR1 GTSNPN, CDR2 SVGIG (reference sequence). The chain has TRBV30 and TRBJ2-2, with D maybe TRBD1 (6 bases). Sequences were derived from CD4+ T cells sorted from blood, sampled at week 4, from a patient treated with tofacitinib. This TCR came from a human donor with alopecia areata. The CDR3 reads CAWSASPQGIGELFF. CDR3 nucleotide sequence: TGTGCCTGGAGTGCCTCTCCACAGGGCATTGGGGAGCTGTTTTTT.